These 20 T cell receptor beta chains were all obtained from the same sample, sequenced in a study of blood T cell repertoires in COVID-19. Sequencing used immunoSEQ multiplex PCR; TCRdb keeps in-frame clones, though not all of them. The sample has roughly 340,000 clones, about 90% seen once. The sample comprised peripheral blood. The receptors stem from a woman between 18 and 29 years old who had recovered from COVID-19.

The CDR3 nucleotides read TGTGCCAGCAGTTCGACCGGCGCAGGGTCCTACAATGAGCAGTTCTTC. This codes for CASSSTGAGSYNEQFF. This rearrangement joins TRBV28 to TRBJ2-1; a weak D match, TRBD1 (5 bases). Germline CDR1 is MDHEN and CDR2 is SYDVKM. CDR3 length: 16 amino acids. V lost 4 bases and J 1 base, leaving 14 bases between the germline ends. Together with reference TRBV28 and TRBJ2-1, the CDR3 gives the full variable domain: DVKVTQSSRYLVKRTGEKVFLECVQDMDHENMFWYRQDPGLGLRLIYFSYDVKMKEKGDIPEGYSVSREKKERFSLILESASTNQTSMYLCASSSTGAGSYNEQFFGPGTRLTVL.

This clone appeared a few times. V is TRBV27 and J is TRBJ1-5, with D hard to call. V dropped 9 bases and J dropped 1 base, with 13 bases sitting between them. The CDR3 contains 14 residues. The germline V gene encodes CDR1 MNHEY and CDR2 SMNVEV (reference sequence). CDR3 amino acids: CASSDGVSNQPQHF. As DNA, the CDR3 is TGTGCCAGTTCGGACGGGGTGAGCAATCAGCCCCAGCATTTT.

Written as DNA, the CDR3 is TGCAGCGTTGTTTTGGGGGCAACCAAAAACATTCAGTACTTC. Protein sequence: CSVVLGATKNIQYF. The V call is TRBV29-1, the J call TRBJ2-4, with D possibly matching TRBD1 (6 bases). There are 14 residues in the CDR3. Per the germline V gene, CDR1 is SQVTM and CDR2 is ANQGSEA. Deletions cut 4 bases from V and 2 bases from J, with 12 bases between.

Details on this clone: Its ends do not fully match the called genes, so a read error is possible. V is TRBV18 and J is TRBJ2-3; 9 nucleotides agree with TRBD1. Germline CDR1 is KGHSH and CDR2 is LQKENI. The CDR3 sequence is 15 residues long. The CDR3 here is CASSAPGQGADTQYF. CDR3 in DNA: TGTGCCAGCTCAGCACCGGGACAGGGAGCTGATACGCAGTATTTT.

V and J are TRBV9 and TRBJ1-3, with TRBD1 matching over 10 bases. The trim removed 4 bases at V and 0 bases at J, leaving 7 bases unmatched. Looked up from germline, CDR1 is SGDLS and CDR2 is YYNGEE. The CDR3 loop spans 17 amino acids. CDR3 in amino acids: CASSTRTGGISGNTIYF. CDR3 bases: TGTGCCAGCAGCACTAGGACAGGGGGTATCTCTGGAAACACCATATATTTT.

The rearrangement uses TRBV4-3 and TRBJ2-7; tentatively, D is TRBD1 (6 bases). This CDR3 region has 14 residues. Germline V gives CDR1 LGHNA, CDR2 YSLEER. V was shortened by 2 bases and J by 2 bases, with 10 bases between the two germline ends. This chain's CDR3 is CASSQYRAPYEQYV. CDR3 in DNA: TGCGCCAGCAGCCAATACAGGGCACCCTACGAGCAGTACGTC.

V and J are TRBV11-3 and TRBJ1-6; 8 bases are a match to TRBD1. The CDR3 spans 14 residues. Germline CDR1 reads SGHNT; CDR2 reads YENEEA. V shed 5 bases, J shed 10 bases, and the junction held 7 bases outside the gene matches. CDR3 in DNA: TGTGCCAGCAGCCGGGACAGGCGGGACTCACCCCTCCACTTT. Amino acid sequence: CASSRDRRDSPLHF.

V usage is TRBV30 and J usage is TRBJ1-1; 11 positions match TRBD1. CDR3 length: 18 amino acids. Trimming removed 0 bases from V and 3 bases from J; junction bases left unmatched: 12. Germline V gives CDR1 GTSNPN, CDR2 SVGIG (reference sequence). In nucleotides, the CDR3 is TGTGCCTGGAGTGTACTAGGACAGGGGGCGAATCGTTACACTGAAGCTTTCTTT. Translating it yields CAWSVLGQGANRYTEAFF.

The chain links TRBV4-3 to TRBJ1-1; 7 nucleotides match TRBD1. Germline V gene data show CDR1 as LGHNA and CDR2 as YSLEER. This CDR3 has 13 residues. V was pared by 2 bases and J by 6 bases, with 3 bases of the junction left unmatched. The CDR3 region is CASSQIRGSEAFF. In DNA, the CDR3 is TGCGCCAGCAGCCAAATCAGGGGGTCTGAAGCTTTCTTT.

The V and J genes are TRBV19 and TRBJ2-6; 9 nucleotides align to TRBD1. The CDR3 has 16 amino acids. CDR1 and CDR2 from the germline V gene are LNHDA and SQIVND (reference sequence). J gave up 2 bases and V 6 bases, and 5 bases lay outside the gene matches. Here the CDR3 reads CASSGQGIAGANVLTF. DNA for the CDR3: TGTGCCAGTAGCGGACAGGGGATAGCTGGGGCCAACGTCCTGACTTTC.

This rearrangement joins TRBV24-1 to TRBJ2-1; a weak D match, TRBD1 (6 bases). The V end lost 2 bases, the J end lost 7 bases, and 17 bases lay between the germline ends. The CDR3 has 16 amino acids. The germline CDR1 and CDR2 sequences are KGHDR and SFDVKD. CDR3 in amino acids: CATSDSRQVPGNEQFF. CDR3 bases: TGTGCCACCAGTGATTCCCGACAGGTCCCTGGAAATGAGCAGTTCTTC.

The rearrangement uses TRBV3-1 (or the pseudogene TRBV3-2) and TRBJ2-7, with D perhaps TRBD2 (6 bases). The V end was cut by 5 bases, the J end by 6 bases, with 17 bases between. The CDR3 runs 14 residues. Looked up from germline, CDR1 is LGHDT and CDR2 is YNNKEL (reference sequence). CDR3 bases: TGTGCCAGCAGCTCCCGGGAGCAGGGTGGCGAGCAGTACGTC. It encodes CASSSREQGGEQYV.

This chain links TRBV7-9 with TRBJ1-2; no definite D call. V was clipped by 0 bases and J by 2 bases, with 7 bases between them. The CDR3 spans 14 residues. Per germline, CDR1 SEHNR and CDR2 FQNEAQ (reference sequence). CDR3 in amino acids: CASSLARENYGYTF. The CDR3 DNA follows: TGTGCCAGCAGCTTAGCGCGGGAGAACTATGGCTACACCTTC.

The chain recombines TRBV14 with TRBJ2-7; 7 bases line up with TRBD1. Germline V CDR1 and CDR2: SGHDN, FVKESK. The CDR3 extends over 15 amino acids. The V gene end was trimmed by 4 bases and the J gene end by 3 bases; junction bases not matched to a gene: 9. CDR3 protein: CASSPWDSKYYEQYV. Here the CDR3 DNA reads TGTGCCAGCAGCCCCTGGGACAGCAAATACTACGAGCAGTACGTC.

This chain uses TRBV3-1 (or the pseudogene TRBV3-2) with TRBJ1-6; TRBD1 agrees at 7 bases. The CDR3 loop spans 17 amino acids. CDR1 is LGHDT, CDR2 YNNKEL, per germline (reference sequence). J gave up 8 bases and V 4 bases, and 14 bases lay outside the gene matches. The CDR3 here is CASSLKLPGQSYSPLHF. The CDR3 DNA follows: TGTGCCAGCAGCCTCAAACTTCCGGGACAGAGTTATTCACCCCTCCACTTT.

The V gene is TRBV7-2, the J gene TRBJ2-3; 15 bases align to TRBD2. This CDR3 contains 17 residues. CDR1 is SGHTA, CDR2 FQGNSA, per germline. J was trimmed by 11 bases and V by 5 bases; bases with no gene match: 14. CDR3 in DNA: TGTGCCAGCAGCCCCATGCCGGGACTAGCGGGAGGAGAATGGCAGTATTTT. This sequence encodes CASSPMPGLAGGEWQYF.

V is TRBV12-5 and J is TRBJ2-3, with 7 bases that match TRBD2. This CDR3 is built from 17 residues. Germline CDR1 reads LGHNT; CDR2 reads FRNRAP. Losses at the gene ends were 0 bases for V and 4 bases for J; bases not matched to a gene: 10. The CDR3 DNA reads TGTGCTAGTGGTTTGGTACTTGGTAGCGGGTCCTCAGATACGCAGTATTTT. It is translated as CASGLVLGSGSSDTQYF.

The chain is built from TRBV12-3 or TRBV12-4 and TRBJ1-2; unclear D gene. The ends were cut back, 1 base at V and 2 bases at J, with 5 bases in the middle. The CDR3 sequence is 13 residues long. The chain's CDR3 is CASSLVFNYGYTF. The CDR3 bases are TGTGCCAGCAGTTTAGTATTCAACTATGGCTACACCTTC.

The sample holds many counts of this clone. The rearrangement joins TRBV27 to TRBJ1-2, with D maybe TRBD1 (5 bases). Per germline, CDR1 MNHEY and CDR2 SMNVEV (reference sequence). Trimming cost V 3 bases and J 6 bases, with 14 bases left between them. The CDR3 runs 14 residues. The CDR3 loop reads CASSFRGGRNGYTF. In nucleotides, the CDR3 is TGTGCCAGCAGTTTTAGGGGCGGCAGAAATGGCTACACCTTC.

The chain combines TRBV3-1 (or the pseudogene TRBV3-2) with TRBJ2-7; 11 positions match TRBD2. V was pared by 0 bases and J by 4 bases, with 5 bases of the junction left unmatched. CDR1 and CDR2 (germline): LGHDT, YNNKEL (reference sequence). This CDR3 is built from 16 residues. In nucleotides, the CDR3 is TGTGCCAGCAGCCAAGATCTACTAGCGGGAGTATACGAGCAGTACGTC. This gives the protein CASSQDLLAGVYEQYV.